This T cell receptor beta chain was observed in a study of blood T cell repertoires in COVID-19 (dated by TCRdb to about 2020). For the wider study: The collaborator samples originated in the United States, Italy and Spain and spanned the acute and convalescent phases of COVID-19. The material from the prospective study consisted of cDNA or gDNA derived from T cells, B-cell-depleted T cells, or PBMCs. Deeply sampled blood TCRbeta repertoires from subjects exposed to, actively infected with, or recovered from COVID-19 were included in the dataset. The repertoires were made available in a free public database intended to serve as a resource for research on the immune response to SARS-CoV-2. The samples were drawn from two sources: the first 160 participants of the ongoing ImmuneRACE study, and 1,000 to 1,500 subjects contributed by 6 global collaborators. Sample metadata almost always included a de-identified subject ID, COVID-19 status, age in years and sex. HLA class I and class II types, where available, came from metadata supplied by the sample provider rather than from assay-based typing.

Worth noting for this clone: The antigen it binds to is not known. Per-base qualities were not stored, and no clone one base away is much larger.

TCRbeta CDR3 regions were amplified from genomic DNA by means of the immunoSEQ Assay, a bias-controlled multiplex PCR. As for the authors' bioinformatics: The number of nucleated cells in each sample was estimated by amplification of reference gene primers within the assay. Sequence reads were collapsed and filtered to measure the absolute abundance of every unique TCRbeta CDR3 rearrangement. For each sample, productive Simpson clonality was calculated as the square root of Simpson's diversity index over productive rearrangements. The table was pulled from immuneACCESS by TCRdb, which kept in-frame rearrangements only. Such tables lose some clones; where checked, under half of the loss comes from unresolved V genes, and the rest has no known cause. V and J calls and clone size are copied from that table; D and trimming were computed from the DNA. Recorded for this sample are about 150,000 clones; approximately 84% of them occurred a single time. The biggest ten clones account for under 8.5% of the sample.

Study-wide conclusions, independent of this receptor: How much clinical and demographic metadata was included differed by source and by participant, and the metadata was provided uncurated.

At one collaborating source in Seattle, patients were enrolled during active infection and were followed longitudinally through the course of disease. The collaborating institutions used their own protocols to collect whole blood in K2EDTA tubes. Collaborator samples were shipped for TCRbeta analysis as frozen whole blood, isolated PBMCs, or DNA extracted from either sample type. V is reduced by 5 bases and J by 6 bases, leaving a spacing of 16 bases between them. As encoded in the germline V gene (reference sequence), CDR1 is MNHNY while CDR2 is SVGAGI. The CDR3 spans 14 residues, from the cysteine through the phenylalanine. Here the CDR3 DNA is all that survives: 42 bases in frame from base 1.

Sequenced: peripheral blood. In this chain, TRBV6-6 is recombined with TRBJ1-2, with TRBD1 as a weak D call on 6 bases. The sequence was collected from a woman aged 60-70 years with COVID-19, enrolled during active disease. This receptor has the CDR3 CASSPTGSRNGYTF. Read as DNA, the sequence is TGTGCCAGCAGTCCTACAGGGAGTCGGAATGGCTACACCTTC.